These 27 T cell receptor beta chains were sequenced from one sample in a study of CD8 T cells in ankylosing spondylitis. Using its own MiXCR run on the 5' RACE reads, TCRdb lists one record per CDR3 protein. The sample consists of 270,000 or so distinct CDR3 sequences, 15% to 20% of them appearing once. Sequencing input: blood, either unsorted or a sorted T cell fraction (not recorded which). The receptors stem from a male donor with ankylosing spondylitis or in good health (not recorded which).

The gene calls are TRBV11-1 and TRBJ2-5, with TRBD1 identical over 12 bases. J lost 5 bases, V lost 4 bases, and 17 bases had no gene match. This CDR3 is 19 amino acids long. Germline CDR1 reads SGHAT; CDR2 reads FQDESV (reference sequence). The DNA of the CDR3 is TGTGCCAGCAGCTGGATATTGGCCGGGACAGGGGGCGAAGGGGAGACCCAGTACTTC. It translates to CASSWILAGTGGEGETQYF.

The chain couples TRBV7-6 to TRBJ2-3, with 11 nucleotides matching TRBD2. Germline trimming cut 1 base from V and 2 bases from J; bases unmatched to any gene: 11. The CDR3 extends over 19 amino acids. Germline values: CDR1 SGHVS, CDR2 FNYEAQ. The CDR3 loop is CASSLDSPGTSGTTDTQYF. CDR3 DNA: TGTGCCAGCAGCTTAGATTCCCCCGGGACTAGCGGAACCACAGATACGCAGTATTTT.

Only a few counts were recorded for this clonotype. The V call is TRBV5-1, the J call TRBJ2-7, with 8 nucleotides matching TRBD1. This CDR3 spans 16 amino acids. CDR1 and CDR2 from the germline V gene are SGHRS and YFSETQ. Germline trimming cut 2 bases from V and 2 bases from J; bases unmatched to any gene: 9. CDR3 in DNA: TGCGCCAGCAGCTTACGACCGGGACAGGAGACCTACGAGCAGTACTTC. Translated, it gives CASSLRPGQETYEQYF.

In its sample, this clonotype was seen a few times. This chain links TRBV5-1 with TRBJ2-3; no clear D. The CDR3 is 15 amino acids. The germline gives CDR1 SGHRS, CDR2 YFSETQ. The ends were cut back, 4 bases at V and 1 base at J, with 13 bases in the middle. The CDR3 loop reads CASSDQPEGTDTQYF. In DNA form, the CDR3 reads TGCGCCAGCAGCGACCAACCTGAGGGCACAGATACGCAGTATTTT.

This clonotype was observed a few times. V gene TRBV7-8 combines with J gene TRBJ1-5, with 9 positions matching TRBD1. CDR3 length: 14 residues. With V trimmed by 5 bases and J by 6 bases, 5 bases remained unmatched. Germline CDR1 reads SGHVS; CDR2 reads FQNEAQ. CDR3 region: CASSKQGAGQPQHF. The DNA for the CDR3 is TGTGCCAGCAGCAAACAGGGGGCTGGTCAGCCCCAGCATTTT.

The rearrangement links TRBV5-1 to TRBJ2-1, with 12 bases aligning to TRBD2. The CDR3 is 14 residues long. V lost 4 bases, J lost 8 bases, and 4 bases stayed unmatched. Germline V gene sequence: CDR1 SGHRS, CDR2 YFSETQ. The CDR3 DNA sequence: TGCGCCAGCAGCGTGACTAGCGGGAGTGATGAGCAGTTCTTC. Translated, it gives CASSVTSGSDEQFF.

This clonotype was counted between two and nine times. J is TRBJ2-5 and V is TRBV25-1; 7 bases match TRBD2. Losses at the gene ends were 1 base for V and 9 bases for J; bases not matched to a gene: 8. The CDR3 spans 14 residues. The V gene's germline CDR1 is MGHDK and CDR2 SYGVNS. CDR3 bases: TGTGCCAGCAGTGAATTGGCCGGGGAGGGAGCCCAGTACTTC. It encodes CASSELAGEGAQYF. Complete variable domain (other parts from reference TRBV25-1 and TRBJ2-5): EADIYQTPRYLVIGTGKKITLECSQTMGHDKMYWYQQDPGMELHLIHYSYGVNSTEKGDLSSESTVSRIRTEHFPLTLESARPSHTSQYLCASSELAGEGAQYFGPGTRLLVL.

This clonotype was counted between two and nine times. CDR3 residues: CASSFSGNQPQHF. The CDR3 region has the DNA TGTGCCAGCAGTTTCTCTGGCAATCAGCCCCAGCATTTT. This sequence joins TRBV28 and TRBJ1-5; D uncertain. V gave up 3 bases and J gave up 2 bases, with 5 bases separating them. The CDR3 totals 13 residues. Germline V CDR1 and CDR2: MDHEN, SYDVKM.

There are many counts of this clonotype. V is TRBV7-2 and J is TRBJ2-7; D might be TRBD2 (6 bases). The germline V and J ends were trimmed by 1 base and 1 base, with 17 bases remaining between them. Germline CDR1 SGHTA, CDR2 FQGNSA. The CDR3 covers 17 residues. CDR3 amino acids: CASSLGPPGVVSYEQYF. The CDR3 DNA is TGTGCCAGCAGCTTAGGACCTCCGGGAGTCGTTTCCTACGAGCAGTACTTC. The full variable domain, its missing parts supplied by reference TRBV7-2 and TRBJ2-7, is GAGVSQSPSNKVTEKGKDVELRCDPISGHTALYWYRQSLGQGLEFLIYFQGNSAPDKSGLPSDRFSAERTGGSVSTLTIQRTQQEDSAVYLCASSLGPPGVVSYEQYFGPGTRLTVT.

The table lists this clonotype with a few counts. The V and J genes are TRBV4-3 and TRBJ2-7; 7 positions agree with TRBD1. The CDR3 length is 16 residues. Germline V CDR1 and CDR2: LGHNA, YSLEER. V lost 0 bases and J lost 7; bases outside the gene matches: 12. CDR3 loop: CASSQERQGSLIEQYF. Here the CDR3 DNA reads TGCGCCAGCAGCCAAGAACGACAGGGTTCTCTTATAGAGCAGTACTTC.

The CDR3 DNA reads TGTGCCAGCAGTTTTACGACAGGGATTGGGTGGCCAAGAGAGACCCAGTACTTC. Protein product: CASSFTTGIGWPRETQYF. The chain links TRBV12-3 or TRBV12-4 to TRBJ2-5, with TRBD1 matching 7 bases. The CDR3 loop spans 18 amino acids. V was pared by 3 bases and J by 4 bases, with 17 bases of the junction left unmatched.

The V gene is TRBV27, the J gene TRBJ2-7; D not certain. CDR1 is MNHEY, CDR2 SMNVEV, per germline (reference sequence). The V and J ends lost 2 bases and 0 bases respectively, with 11 bases between them. This CDR3 is 15 amino acids long. The CDR3 nucleotides read TGTGCCAGCAGTTTAATGGCAGGCGCCTCCTACGAGCAGTACTTC. Its protein product is CASSLMAGASYEQYF.

This clonotype was recorded a few times. The V and J genes are TRBV7-2 and TRBJ1-1, with D possibly being TRBD1 (6 bases). This CDR3 region has 14 residues. The germline V gene has CDR1 SGHTA and CDR2 FQGNSA. V lost 1 base to trimming and J lost 3 bases, with 9 bases between them. CDR3 bases: TGTGCCAGCAGCTTAGTAGGGGGGGACACTGAAGCTTTCTTT. Translating gives CASSLVGGDTEAFF.

This clonotype was seen only a few times. This chain connects TRBV11-1 to TRBJ1-1; no firm D call. The V gene lost 7 bases and the J gene lost 5 bases, with 17 bases spanning the gap. The CDR3 length is 14 residues. Germline assignment: CDR1 SGHAT and CDR2 FQDESV (reference sequence). CDR3 bases: TGTGCCAGCAAGCCAAGGTGGTCGGGGACTGAAGCTTTCTTT. As protein: CASKPRWSGTEAFF.

V gene TRBV12-3 or TRBV12-4 combines with J gene TRBJ1-5; D is possibly TRBD1 (5 bases). V lost 6 bases and J lost 0, with 12 bases in between. The CDR3 consists of 15 residues. CDR3 coding DNA: TGTGCCAGCAGCCTCCGGGGGGATAGCAATCAGCCCCAGCATTTT. Its protein is CASSLRGDSNQPQHF.

This chain links TRBV9 with TRBJ1-1, with 9 bases that match TRBD1. The CDR3 is made up of 15 amino acids. The V and J ends lost 4 bases and 1 base, in that order; junction bases with no gene match: 5. Per germline, CDR1 SGDLS and CDR2 YYNGEE. This chain's CDR3 is CASSQTTGGNTEAFF. Written as DNA, the CDR3 is TGTGCCAGCAGCCAAACGACAGGGGGGAACACTGAAGCTTTCTTT.

The genes are TRBV19 and TRBJ2-1; tentative D call: TRBD2 (6 bases). Between the trimmed V and J ends, which lost 3 bases and 1 base, there was a span of 10 bases. Germline values: CDR1 LNHDA, CDR2 SQIVND (reference sequence). The length of the CDR3 is 15 residues. CDR3 DNA: TGTGCCAGTAGTATCCTCAGCGGGTCCTACAATGAGCAGTTCTTC. This gives the protein CASSILSGSYNEQFF.

This clonotype was seen only a few times. V and J are TRBV7-8 and TRBJ2-2; D is perhaps TRBD1 (6 bases). Germline V gene sequence: CDR1 SGHVS, CDR2 FQNEAQ. This CDR3 has 14 amino acids. Trimming cost V 0 bases and J 6 bases, with 8 bases left between them. CDR3 in DNA: TGTGCCAGCAGCTTAGCACAGGGCGCCGGGGAGCTGTTTTTT. Encoded protein: CASSLAQGAGELFF.

In its sample, this clonotype was seen once. The chain couples TRBV27 to TRBJ2-1; D is unresolved. The CDR3 covers 15 residues. Germline V gene sequence: CDR1 MNHEY, CDR2 SMNVEV (reference sequence). V lost 2 bases and J lost 3, with 11 bases in between. CDR3 residues: CASSLRVGNYNEQFF. The CDR3 DNA reads TGTGCCAGCAGTTTAAGAGTTGGCAACTACAATGAGCAGTTCTTC.

V is TRBV6-1 and J is TRBJ2-3; 8 bases are shared with TRBD2. Germline CDR1 and CDR2: MNHNS and SASEGT. The CDR3 is 13 residues long. V lost 5 bases and J lost 8; bases outside the gene matches: 6. The CDR3 DNA is TGTGCCAGCAGTCCCGGGGGGGGGGCTACGCAGTATTTT. Amino acid sequence: CASSPGGGATQYF.

This clonotype has a count of ten or more. At one boundary the junction diverges from the germline segment, which might be a read error. The gene calls are TRBV20-1 and TRBJ2-7; D is undetermined. The CDR3 spans 15 residues. Germline V gene lookup returns CDR1 DFQATT and CDR2 SNEGSKA (reference sequence). The CDR3 reads CSARDDGPLSYEQYF. The CDR3 bases are TGCAGTGCTAGAGACGATGGGCCCTTATCCTACGAGCAGTATTTC.

The V gene is TRBV9, the J gene TRBJ2-6; D uncertain. V was cut by 0 bases and J by 1 base, with 5 bases left in between. Germline assignment: CDR1 SGDLS and CDR2 YYNGEE. This CDR3 is 15 amino acids long. The CDR3 DNA follows: TGTGCCAGCAGCGTAGGCAGTTCTGGGGCCAACGTCCTGACTTTC. Residues: CASSVGSSGANVLTF.

The sample holds a few counts of this clonotype. The chain has TRBV20-1 and TRBJ2-7, with 9 nucleotides matching TRBD2. CDR3 length: 15 residues. Germline V gives CDR1 DFQATT, CDR2 SNEGSKA (reference sequence). Trimming at V came to 3 bases and at J to 4 bases, leaving 10 bases not matched to a gene. The CDR3 nucleotides are TGCAGTGCTAGGGAGGGACTAGCACTTTCTTACGAGCAGTACTTC. Amino acid sequence: CSAREGLALSYEQYF.

This clonotype has a count of ten or more. This chain links TRBV11-2 with TRBJ2-5; 7 positions agree with TRBD2. V shed 6 bases and J 5 bases; nucleotides not matched to a gene: 9. The germline V gene encodes CDR1 SGHAT and CDR2 FQNNGV. This CDR3 contains 14 residues. CDR3 loop: CASRSAGARETQYF. The CDR3 region has the DNA TGTGCCAGCAGATCGGCGGGAGCTCGGGAGACCCAGTACTTC.

The chain is built from TRBV6-1 and TRBJ2-7, with 10 nucleotides matching TRBD1. The CDR3 runs to 15 residues. Germline V gene sequence: CDR1 MNHNS, CDR2 SASEGT. V was pared by 6 bases and J by 2 bases, with 7 bases of the junction left unmatched. The CDR3 DNA follows: TGTGCCAGCAGACCCGGGACAGGGGCTCCCTACGAGCAGTACTTC. Its translation: CASRPGTGAPYEQYF.

This clonotype has more than one count but fewer than ten. The rearrangement uses TRBV12-3 or TRBV12-4 and TRBJ2-1; 7 bases match TRBD2. J gave up 8 bases and V 0 bases, and 4 bases lay outside the gene matches. The CDR3 runs to 14 residues. The CDR3, as DNA: TGTGCCAGCAGTTTAGCGGGAGGGGTGGATGAGCAGTTCTTC. Amino acids: CASSLAGGVDEQFF.

The rearrangement joins TRBV7-8 to TRBJ2-3; 10 nucleotides line up with TRBD1. In germline, CDR1 is SGHVS, CDR2 FQNEAQ. This CDR3 has 16 amino acids. Unmatched junction bases numbered 6, after V lost 4 bases and J lost 2 bases. CDR3 sequence: CASSSPGTGATDTQYF. The CDR3 DNA follows: TGTGCCAGCAGCTCCCCCGGGACAGGGGCCACAGATACGCAGTATTTT.